The clone carrying this TCR beta chain came up many times. These data come from a study of T cells in Graves' hyperthyroidism and ophthalmopathy. The investigators amplified TCR beta CDR3 regions from RNA transcripts. HTBI primers were used for first-round RT-PCR of the TCR CDR3. TCRdb passed the multiplex PCR reads through MiXCR, listing each CDR3 protein once. The sample has roughly 750,000 distinct CDR3 sequences; 15% to 20% are singletons. The clonotype was recovered from a man younger than 35 with Graves' hyperthyroidism. The sequenced material came from blood.

The CDR3 nucleotides are TGTGCCAGCAGTTTTGGACGTAGTCCTAGCAATCAGCCCCAGCATTTT. Protein product: CASSFGRSPSNQPQHF. The chain is built from TRBV12-3 or TRBV12-4 and TRBJ1-5; D is unclear. The V and J ends lost 3 bases and 0 bases respectively, with 12 bases between them. CDR3 size: 16 residues.